This T cell receptor beta chain was sequenced for a study of blood T cells in healthy people across ages. Healthy Russian Caucasian donors spanned ages about 6 to 100 years. CDR3 length: 16 amino acids. V lost 2 bases to trimming and J lost 2 bases; unmatched junction nucleotides: 7. Germline V gene data show CDR1 as SGHAT and CDR2 as FQDESV (reference sequence). Together with a sample-barcoded 5' primer, a J-beta primer mix was included in a second PCR lasting roughly 6 to 12 cycles. TCRdb recomputed calls from the 5' RACE reads with MiXCR, one row per CDR3 protein. Counted here are about 1.8 million distinct CDR3 sequences, 49% occurring once; the ten biggest clones make up about 2.1%.

This chain joins TRBV11-1 and TRBJ2-5, with 8 nucleotides matching TRBD2. Sequencing input: blood. The TCR was taken from a woman in her 40s in good health. In nucleotides, the CDR3 is TGTGCCAGCAGCTTACAGCGGGAGAGGATTCAAGAGACCCAGTACTTC. This encodes CASSLQRERIQETQYF.